Included here is one T cell receptor beta chain sequence, with context. The antigen is unknown. This sample is drawn from a study of a mutant IDH1 vaccine in newly diagnosed glioma. For the study at large: The sex distribution of treated patients was approximately 62% male and roughly 38% female, with a mean age of 40.4 years. The earlier regimen, radiotherapy, temozolomide, or both, was most often both. Study-level results: The vaccine induced immune responses, and these occurred in about 93% of patients. Alterations occurring in top peripheral T cell clonotypes seemed unrelated to pseudoprogression.

TCRdb's table, derived via immunoSEQ multiplex PCR, lists solely in-frame clones and lacks some. The repertoire holds 90,000 to 95,000 clones, with roughly 80% as singletons. V was shortened by 3 bases and J by 4 bases, with 9 bases between the two germline ends. This CDR3 comprises 13 residues. The germline V gene has CDR1 SGHDN and CDR2 FVKESK. Time point given: baseline, week 1 (first vaccination visit). The treatment here: pre-vaccination baseline after standard-of-care therapy. The clonotype comes from a woman in her fifties or sixties with glioma. The rearrangement uses TRBV14 and TRBJ2-5, with D unclear. This specimen consisted of PBMCs, obtained from a glioma patient treated with radiotherapy, temozolomide or both. Written as DNA, the CDR3 is TGTGCCAGCAGCCATAGGATGGGAGAGACCCAGTACTTC. Amino acid sequence: CASSHRMGETQYF.